This TCR beta chain was profiled in a study of cytomegalovirus exposure and HLA in healthy donors. Vbeta (60) and Jbeta (13) primers were used in the PCR. The data were produced by immunoSEQ multiplex PCR, yet TCRdb's version contains in-frame clones alone and is incomplete. The profile shows over 85,000 clones, roughly four fifths of them singletons. General observations from the study: Some TCR beta chains (over 150 of them) were listed as cytomegalovirus-associated. For most TCR sequences rarity was the rule, although some public TCRs occurred in many donors. A link between a missense DCLRE1C variant and TCR beta V- and J-gene trimming emerged from a later analysis. After further analysis at a later stage, 15,000 to 20,000 TCR beta sequences were associated with HLA alleles at 0.05 false discovery rate.

Comments on this clone: As yet, its antigen is unknown.

The CDR3 sequence is 14 residues long. Germline values: CDR1 LGHNA, CDR2 YNFKEQ. After removal of 4 bases from V and 2 bases from J, the junction contained 4 bases not matched to a gene. Specimen: PBMCs. This chain uses TRBV4-2 with TRBJ2-5; 7 bases agree with TRBD1. The receptor was isolated from a man in his forties in good health and CMV-seropositive. CDR3: CASSPTGQQETQYF. CDR3 bases: TGTGCCAGCAGCCCAACGGGACAGCAAGAGACCCAGTACTTC.